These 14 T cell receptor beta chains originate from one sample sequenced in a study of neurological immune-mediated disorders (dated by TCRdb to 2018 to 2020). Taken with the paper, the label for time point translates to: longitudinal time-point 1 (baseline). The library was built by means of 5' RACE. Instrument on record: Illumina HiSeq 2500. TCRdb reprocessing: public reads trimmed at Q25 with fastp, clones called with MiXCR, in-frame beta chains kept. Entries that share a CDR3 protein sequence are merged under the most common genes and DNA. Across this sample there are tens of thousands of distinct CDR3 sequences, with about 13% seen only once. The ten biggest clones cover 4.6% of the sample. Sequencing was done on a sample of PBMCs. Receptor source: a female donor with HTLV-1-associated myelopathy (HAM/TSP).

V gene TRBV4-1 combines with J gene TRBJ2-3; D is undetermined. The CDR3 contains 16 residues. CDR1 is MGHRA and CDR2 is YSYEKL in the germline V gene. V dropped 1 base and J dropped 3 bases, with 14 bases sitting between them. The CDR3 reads CASSQVPSRKTDTQYF. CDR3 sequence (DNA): TGCGCCAGCAGCCAAGTCCCTAGTAGGAAAACAGATACGCAGTATTTT.

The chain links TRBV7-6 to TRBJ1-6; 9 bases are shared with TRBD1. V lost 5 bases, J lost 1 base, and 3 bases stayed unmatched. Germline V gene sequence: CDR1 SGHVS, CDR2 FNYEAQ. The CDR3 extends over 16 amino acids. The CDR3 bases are TGTGCCAGCAGCACGGGACAGGGATCCTATAATTCACCCCTCCACTTT. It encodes CASSTGQGSYNSPLHF.

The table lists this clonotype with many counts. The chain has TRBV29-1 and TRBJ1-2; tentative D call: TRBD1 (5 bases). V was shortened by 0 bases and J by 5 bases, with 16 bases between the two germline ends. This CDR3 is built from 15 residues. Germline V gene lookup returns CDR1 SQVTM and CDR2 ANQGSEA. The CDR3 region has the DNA TGCAGCGTTGAAGATCGCCCAGCCAGGGCTTATGGCTACACCTTC. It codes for CSVEDRPARAYGYTF.

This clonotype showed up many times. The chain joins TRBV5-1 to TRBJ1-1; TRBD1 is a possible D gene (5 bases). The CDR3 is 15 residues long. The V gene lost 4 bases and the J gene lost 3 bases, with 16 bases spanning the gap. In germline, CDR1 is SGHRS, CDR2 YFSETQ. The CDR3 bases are TGCGCCAGCAGCCCGGGGGGGACCATCGACACTGAAGCTTTCTTT. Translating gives CASSPGGTIDTEAFF.

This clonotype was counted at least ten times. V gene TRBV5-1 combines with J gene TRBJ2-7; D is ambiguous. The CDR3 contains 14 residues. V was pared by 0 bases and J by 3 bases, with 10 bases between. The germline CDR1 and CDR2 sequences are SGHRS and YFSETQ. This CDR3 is CASSLVMGSYEQYF. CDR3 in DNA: TGCGCCAGCAGCTTGGTAATGGGCAGCTACGAGCAGTACTTC.

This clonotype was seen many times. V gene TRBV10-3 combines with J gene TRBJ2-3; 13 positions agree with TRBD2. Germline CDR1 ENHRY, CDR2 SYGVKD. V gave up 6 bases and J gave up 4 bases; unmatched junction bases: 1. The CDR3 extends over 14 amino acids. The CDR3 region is CAIRLAGGSDTQYF. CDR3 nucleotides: TGTGCCATCAGACTAGCGGGGGGGTCAGATACGCAGTATTTT.

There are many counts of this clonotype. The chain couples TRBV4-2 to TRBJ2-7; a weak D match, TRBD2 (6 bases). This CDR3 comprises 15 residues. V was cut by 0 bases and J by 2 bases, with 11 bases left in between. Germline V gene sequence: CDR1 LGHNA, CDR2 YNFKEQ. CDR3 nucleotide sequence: TGTGCCAGCAGCCAAGAAGCGGGCACTGCCTACGAGCAGTACTTC. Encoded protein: CASSQEAGTAYEQYF.

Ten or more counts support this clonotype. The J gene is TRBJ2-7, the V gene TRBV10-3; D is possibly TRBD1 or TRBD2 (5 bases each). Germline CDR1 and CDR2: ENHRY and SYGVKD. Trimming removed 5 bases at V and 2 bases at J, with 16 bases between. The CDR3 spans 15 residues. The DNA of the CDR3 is TGTGCCATCAGTCCATCGCCGGGGCTAACCTACGAGCAGTACTTC. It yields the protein CAISPSPGLTYEQYF.

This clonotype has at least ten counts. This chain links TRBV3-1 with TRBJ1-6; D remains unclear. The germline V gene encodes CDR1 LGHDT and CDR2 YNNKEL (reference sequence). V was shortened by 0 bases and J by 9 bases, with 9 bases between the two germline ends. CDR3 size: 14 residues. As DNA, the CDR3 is TGTGCCAGCAGCCAAGACCCAGGTTCTTCACCCCTCCACTTT. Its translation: CASSQDPGSSPLHF.

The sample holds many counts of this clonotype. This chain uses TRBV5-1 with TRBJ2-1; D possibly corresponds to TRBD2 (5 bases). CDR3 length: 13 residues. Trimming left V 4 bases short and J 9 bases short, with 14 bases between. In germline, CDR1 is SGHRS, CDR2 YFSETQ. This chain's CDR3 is CASSTDSLGEQFF. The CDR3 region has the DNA TGCGCCAGCAGCACGGACTCACTGGGTGAGCAGTTCTTC.

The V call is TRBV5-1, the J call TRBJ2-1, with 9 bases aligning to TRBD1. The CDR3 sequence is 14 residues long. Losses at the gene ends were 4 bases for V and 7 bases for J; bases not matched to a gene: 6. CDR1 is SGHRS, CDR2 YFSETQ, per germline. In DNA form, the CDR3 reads TGCGCCAGCAGCCCCGGACAGGGGTGGAATGAGCAGTTCTTC. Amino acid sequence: CASSPGQGWNEQFF.

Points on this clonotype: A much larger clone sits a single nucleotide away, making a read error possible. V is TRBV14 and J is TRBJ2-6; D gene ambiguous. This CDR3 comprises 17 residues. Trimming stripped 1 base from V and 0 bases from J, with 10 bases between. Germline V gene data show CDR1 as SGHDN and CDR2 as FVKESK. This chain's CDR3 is CASSQVLMNSGANVLTF. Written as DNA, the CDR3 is TGTGCCAGCAGCCAAGTTCTAATGAACTCTGGGGCCAACGTCCTGACTTTC.

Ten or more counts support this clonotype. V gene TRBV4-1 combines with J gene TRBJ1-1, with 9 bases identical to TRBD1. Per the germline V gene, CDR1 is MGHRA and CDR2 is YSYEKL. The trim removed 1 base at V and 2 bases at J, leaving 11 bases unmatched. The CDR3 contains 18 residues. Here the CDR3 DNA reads TGCGCCAGCAGCCAAGGCCGACAGGGGGTGTTTCGAAACACTGAAGCTTTCTTT. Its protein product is CASSQGRQGVFRNTEAFF.

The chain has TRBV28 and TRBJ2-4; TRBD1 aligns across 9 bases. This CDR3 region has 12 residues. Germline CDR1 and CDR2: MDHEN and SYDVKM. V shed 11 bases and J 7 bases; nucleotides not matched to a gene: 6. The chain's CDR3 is CAVAGQGNIQYF. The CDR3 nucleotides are TGTGCCGTGGCCGGACAGGGGAACATTCAGTACTTC.